The 19 T cell receptor beta chains in this list originate from one sample, sequenced in a study of shared clonotypes between healthy human individuals. Measured with immunoSEQ multiplex PCR; TCRdb has only the in-frame clones, and not every one. The top ten hold about 0.38% of the sample, which has around 2.5 million clones, over 85% seen once. The sequenced sample consisted of naive CD4+ T cells from PBMCs. The sample's subset: CD45RA+ positively selected. All receptors derive from a man younger than 35 in good health. Some clones in this sample may be carry-over from other donors' samples.

The gene calls are TRBV6-1 and TRBJ1-4, with D perhaps TRBD1 (6 bases). The V and J ends lost 1 base and 7 bases respectively, with 16 bases between them. Germline assignment: CDR1 MNHNS and CDR2 SASEGT. This CDR3 has 16 amino acids. CDR3 amino acids: CASSEGANRAAEKLFF. As DNA, the CDR3 is TGTGCCAGCAGTGAAGGCGCGAACAGGGCGGCTGAAAAACTGTTTTTT.

The chain links TRBV28 to TRBJ2-2; D is unresolved. V lost 8 bases, J lost 1 base, and 11 bases lay in between. The CDR3 spans 14 residues. Germline V gives CDR1 MDHEN, CDR2 SYDVKM. The CDR3 reads CASGSKGNTGELFF. The CDR3, as DNA: TGTGCCAGCGGCAGTAAAGGGAACACCGGGGAGCTGTTTTTT. Full variable domain (rest looked up from reference TRBV28 and TRBJ2-2): DVKVTQSSRYLVKRTGEKVFLECVQDMDHENMFWYRQDPGLGLRLIYFSYDVKMKEKGDIPEGYSVSREKKERFSLILESASTNQTSMYLCASGSKGNTGELFFGEGSRLTVL.

In regard to this clone: Different DNA sequences within this sample yield the same CDR3. The chain combines TRBV18 with TRBJ1-1; a weak D match, TRBD1 (6 bases). Germline CDR1 and CDR2: KGHSH and LQKENI. This CDR3 has 14 residues. The V gene lost 1 base and the J gene lost 2 bases, with 8 bases spanning the gap. In DNA form, the CDR3 reads TGTGCCAGCTCACCACAGGGGGGCAACACTGAAGCTTTCTTT. Translation: CASSPQGGNTEAFF.

The rearrangement uses TRBV11-2 and TRBJ2-5; possibly TRBD1 or TRBD2 for D (5 bases each). The CDR3 spans 16 residues. Germline V gene lookup returns CDR1 SGHAT and CDR2 FQNNGV. Between the trimmed V and J ends, which lost 2 bases and 4 bases, there was a span of 17 bases. The CDR3 here is CASSLRIGTQIETQYF. The CDR3 coding sequence is TGTGCCAGCAGCTTAAGGATCGGGACCCAAATAGAGACCCAGTACTTC.

The chain recombines TRBV19 with TRBJ1-5; the match to TRBD1 covers 8 bases. Germline CDR1 LNHDA, CDR2 SQIVND (reference sequence). The CDR3 runs 15 residues. The V segment lost 8 bases and the J segment 3 bases; nucleotides outside the gene matches: 9. CDR3 DNA sequence: TGTGCCAGTTCCAGGGGGCAAAGTAACAATCAGCCCCAGCATTTT. Residues: CASSRGQSNNQPQHF.

The V gene is TRBV7-9, the J gene TRBJ2-7, with TRBD2 identical over 14 bases. CDR3 size: 17 residues. V shed 7 bases, J shed 2 bases, and the junction held 10 bases outside the gene matches. Per the germline V gene, CDR1 is SEHNR and CDR2 is FQNEAQ (reference sequence). CDR3 sequence reads: CASTQGLAGARPYEQYF. DNA for the CDR3: TGTGCCAGCACCCAGGGACTAGCGGGAGCACGGCCCTACGAGCAGTACTTC.

This chain links TRBV29-1 with TRBJ1-1; TRBD1 matches at 8 bases. V was clipped by 4 bases and J by 5 bases; unmatched bases: 12. The CDR3 is 15 amino acids. CDR1 SQVTM and CDR2 ANQGSEA come from the germline V gene. For the CDR3, the DNA is TGCAGCGTTGCCAGGGGGCCTACTCTACGGACTGAAGCTTTCTTT. Its protein product is CSVARGPTLRTEAFF.

The V gene is TRBV19, the J gene TRBJ2-3; the match to TRBD2 covers 7 bases. Germline V gene data show CDR1 as LNHDA and CDR2 as SQIVND (reference sequence). V lost 4 bases to trimming and J lost 5 bases; unmatched junction nucleotides: 6. The CDR3 contains 14 residues. The CDR3 coding sequence is TGTGCCAGTAGTAGGCGGGAGATTGTAGATACGCAGTATTTT. Amino acids: CASSRREIVDTQYF.

About this clone itself: Other DNA sequences in the sample encode the same CDR3. This chain connects TRBV5-4 to TRBJ2-7; 8 bases are shared with TRBD1. The junction had 3 bases not matched to a gene; V was cut back by 4 bases and J by 0 bases. The CDR3 totals 14 residues. Germline CDR1 is SGHNT and CDR2 is YYREEE (reference sequence). The CDR3: CASSPQGASYEQYF. In DNA form, the CDR3 reads TGTGCCAGCAGCCCCCAGGGGGCCTCCTACGAGCAGTACTTC.

The CDR3 region is CASSLRPQAGGYEQYF. The DNA for the CDR3 is TGTGCCAGCAGCTTACGGCCCCAAGCGGGAGGCTACGAGCAGTACTTC. This chain joins TRBV7-2 and TRBJ2-7; 9 bases fit TRBD2. The V segment lost 2 bases and the J segment 3 bases; nucleotides outside the gene matches: 8. The CDR3 runs to 16 residues. CDR1 and CDR2 (germline): SGHTA, FQGNSA.

V gene TRBV18 combines with J gene TRBJ1-1; TRBD1 agrees at 7 bases. Germline trimming cut 5 bases from V and 4 bases from J; bases unmatched to any gene: 4. This CDR3 region has 13 residues. The germline gives CDR1 KGHSH, CDR2 LQKENI. CDR3 residues: CASSSPGGTEAFF. The CDR3 DNA reads as TGTGCCAGCTCATCCCCAGGGGGCACTGAAGCTTTCTTT. The variable domain in full, with the rest retrieved from reference TRBV18 and TRBJ1-1, is NAGVMQNPRHLVRRRGQEARLRCSPMKGHSHVYWYRQLPEEGLKFMVYLQKENIIDESGMPKERFSAEFPKEGPSILRIQQVVRGDSAAYFCASSSPGGTEAFFGQGTRLTVV.

The chain recombines TRBV7-8 with TRBJ1-4; possible D gene TRBD1, 5 bases. The V gene lost 2 bases and the J gene lost 8 bases, with 15 bases spanning the gap. Germline CDR1 reads SGHVS; CDR2 reads FQNEAQ. This CDR3 spans 15 amino acids. CDR3 nucleotide sequence: TGTGCCAGCAGCTTACGGGGAGGCTGGGGGGAAAAACTGTTTTTT. It codes for CASSLRGGWGEKLFF. Full variable domain (missing parts from reference TRBV7-8 and TRBJ1-4): GAGVSQSPRYKVAKRGQDVALRCDPISGHVSLFWYQQALGQGPEFLTYFQNEAQLDKSGLPSDRFFAERPEGSVSTLKIQRTQQEDSAVYLCASSLRGGWGEKLFFGSGTQLSVL.

CDR3 residues: CASSLDRWITEAFF. In nucleotides, the CDR3 is TGTGCCAGCAGCTTGGACAGGTGGATCACTGAAGCTTTCTTT. V gene TRBV5-6 combines with J gene TRBJ1-1, with D perhaps matching TRBD1 (5 bases). This CDR3 region has 14 residues. Trimming took off 0 bases at V and 4 bases at J, with 10 bases between the two ends. In germline, CDR1 is SGHDT, CDR2 YYEEEE. The full variable domain, its missing parts supplied by reference TRBV5-6 and TRBJ1-1, is DAGVTQSPTHLIKTRGQQVTLRCSPKSGHDTVSWYQQALGQGPQFIFQYYEEEERQRGNFPDRFSGHQFPNYSSELNVNALLLGDSALYLCASSLDRWITEAFFGQGTRLTVV.

J is TRBJ1-2 and V is TRBV5-6, with D perhaps matching TRBD1 (6 bases). The CDR3 has 16 amino acids. V lost 4 bases and J 3 bases, leaving 19 bases between the germline ends. In germline, CDR1 is SGHDT, CDR2 YYEEEE. CDR3 amino acids: CASSGGRTEVDYGYTF. The CDR3, as DNA: TGTGCCAGCAGCGGGGGGCGGACAGAAGTAGACTATGGCTACACCTTC. The full variable domain, with the rest looked up from reference TRBV5-6 and TRBJ1-2, is DAGVTQSPTHLIKTRGQQVTLRCSPKSGHDTVSWYQQALGQGPQFIFQYYEEEERQRGNFPDRFSGHQFPNYSSELNVNALLLGDSALYLCASSGGRTEVDYGYTFGSGTRLTVV.

The genes are TRBV29-1 and TRBJ2-1; 9 bases match TRBD2. The CDR3 spans 16 residues. The germline V gene has CDR1 SQVTM and CDR2 ANQGSEA. V trimming: 3 bases; J trimming: 2 bases; junction bases outside the gene matches: 8. In DNA, the CDR3 is TGCAGCGTTGATGCGATAGCGGGAGTGACCTACAATGAGCAGTTCTTC. It translates to CSVDAIAGVTYNEQFF.

Details on this clone: Other DNA sequences of this sample code for an identical CDR3. V and J are TRBV6-1 and TRBJ2-3; maybe TRBD2 (5 bases). This CDR3 is built from 13 residues. Germline V gene data show CDR1 as MNHNS and CDR2 as SASEGT. Trimming removed 7 bases from V and 4 bases from J, with 12 bases in between. CDR3 sequence reads: CASNPGWADTQYF. The DNA of the CDR3 is TGTGCCAGCAATCCGGGATGGGCAGATACGCAGTATTTT.

This clone appeared a few times. V usage is TRBV5-4 and J usage is TRBJ2-1, with 11 nucleotides matching TRBD1. Looked up from germline, CDR1 is SGHNT and CDR2 is YYREEE (reference sequence). This CDR3 has 17 amino acids. The V gene end was trimmed by 4 bases and the J gene end by 1 base; junction bases not matched to a gene: 7. CDR3 loop: CASSKAGTGGSYNEQFF. The CDR3 DNA follows: TGTGCCAGCAGCAAAGCCGGGACAGGGGGTTCCTACAATGAGCAGTTCTTC.

The genes are TRBV18 and TRBJ2-1, with 13 bases identical to TRBD2. Losses at the gene ends were 3 bases for V and 8 bases for J; bases not matched to a gene: 10. This CDR3 is 17 amino acids long. The germline V gene encodes CDR1 KGHSH and CDR2 LQKENI. CDR3 coding DNA: TGTGCCAGCTCACCCTTCGGGACTAGCGGGGAGCCCCATGAGCAGTTCTTC. Amino acids: CASSPFGTSGEPHEQFF.

The rearrangement links TRBV27 to TRBJ1-2; D gene uncertain. The CDR3 spans 12 residues. Germline values: CDR1 MNHEY, CDR2 SMNVEV (reference sequence). The V gene lost 3 bases and the J gene lost 7 bases, with 9 bases spanning the gap. CDR3 DNA sequence: TGTGCCAGCAGTTTTTCCGGCTCTGGCTACACCTTC. It encodes CASSFSGSGYTF.